This TCR beta chain derives from a study of control samples from healthy donors and cancer patients. Measured with immunoSEQ multiplex PCR; TCRdb has only the in-frame clones, and not every one. The data contain 150,000 to 200,000 clones, 88% of them singletons. Germline CDR1 MDHEN, CDR2 SYDVKM. The CDR3 has 16 amino acids. The V and J ends lost 4 bases and 4 bases, in that order; junction bases with no gene match: 10. This clone has only one observation. The specimen was blood. The clonotype originates from a woman aged 25 to 39 in good health. The chain is built from TRBV28 and TRBJ1-5; 7 bases are shared with TRBD1. DNA for the CDR3: TGTGCCAGCAGTTCCCACGACAGGGCACCTAATCAGCCCCAGCATTTT. Protein sequence: CASSSHDRAPNQPQHF.